This is a list of T cell receptor beta chains from one sample in a study of cytomegalovirus exposure and HLA in healthy donors. Produced via immunoSEQ multiplex PCR; TCRdb's table is partial and in-frame only. The data contain more than 55,000 clones, around 95% of them singletons. The material sequenced was PBMCs. The source of these receptors is a woman aged 18-29 years in good health and CMV-seronegative. The CDR3 runs from the conserved cysteine through the conserved F or W. The order of the fields is clone size, CDR3 length, D gene, J gene, V gene, CDR3 DNA, CDR3 protein. The D gene is left open where the match is weak. The size entry is marked missing in some rows and otherwise reads once, few, many or a size class.

. | 13 | . | TRBJ2-2 | TRBV6-5 | TGTGCCAGCAGACGGCGGCCGGCGGGGGAGCTGTTTTTT | CASRRRPAGELFF
. | 11 | . | TRBJ2-5 | TRBV5-6 | TGTGCCAGCAGCTCCCTGGAGACCCAGTACTTC | CASSSLETQYF
once | 17 | . | TRBJ1-2 | TRBV5-1 | TGCGCCAGCAGCTTGGGATTTCGGGGGGAGATAGGCTATGGCTACACCTTC | CASSLGFRGEIGYGYTF
once | 13 | . | TRBJ2-1 | TRBV10-3 | TGTGCCATCAGTGATTTAGGGGGTTTGGGGCAGTTCTTC | CAISDLGGLGQFF
. | 16 | . | TRBJ2-3 | TRBV6-4 | TGTGCCACCCCTGGGCGGGGGCGGGGGTTCACAGATACGCAGTATTTT | CATPGRGRGFTDTQYF
. | 14 | . | TRBJ1-2 | TRBV9 | TGTGCCAGCAGCGTAGCAGAAGCTAACTATGGCTACACCTTC | CASSVAEANYGYTF
. | 14 | TRBD1 | TRBJ2-2 | TRBV29-1 | TGCAGCGGAGGACAGGGGTTGAGCACCGGGGAGCTGTTTTTT | CSGGQGLSTGELFF
. | 16 | TRBD1 | TRBJ1-1 | TRBV5-5 | TGTGCCAGCAGCTTGGCAGGAGGGACAGGGAACACTGAAGCTTTCTTT | CASSLAGGTGNTEAFF
. | 15 | TRBD1 | TRBJ2-7 | TRBV27 | TGTGCCAGCAGTTTAAAGGCAGGGGGTAACTACGAGCAGTACTTC | CASSLKAGGNYEQYF
. | 16 | . | TRBJ2-1 | TRBV7-2 | TGTGCCAGCAGCTTAGCGGGGGGGCGAACCTACAATGAGCAGTTCTTC | CASSLAGGRTYNEQFF
. | 18 | . | TRBJ2-3 | TRBV5-4 | TGTGCCAGCAGCTTGTACTCGTCTAGCATCCTTGGGACAGATACGCAGTATTTT | CASSLYSSSILGTDTQYF
. | 16 | . | TRBJ1-6 | TRBV7-2 | TGTGCCAGCAGCTCTAAGGGACTAAACTATAATTCACCCCTCCACTTT | CASSSKGLNYNSPLHF
once | 14 | . | TRBJ2-3 | TRBV5-1 | TGCGCCAGCAGCTTGAATGGGGACATCGATACGCAGTATTTT | CASSLNGDIDTQYF
. | 15 | . | TRBJ2-6 | TRBV9 | TGTGCCAGCAGCGCCCTTCCCTCTGGGGCCAACGTCCTGACTTTC | CASSALPSGANVLTF
once | 13 | . | TRBJ1-1 | TRBV5-6 | TGTGCCAGCAGCTTGGCGGGGAACACTGAAGCTTTCTTT | CASSLAGNTEAFF
. | 14 | . | TRBJ2-3 | TRBV6-4 | TGTGCCAGCAGTGGCGGGGCGGCCACAGATACGCAGTATTTT | CASSGGAATDTQYF
. | 14 | . | TRBJ1-5 | TRBV19 | TGTGCCAGTAGAGAAACAGGGTTCAATCAGCCCCAGCATTTT | CASRETGFNQPQHF
. | 14 | . | TRBJ2-2 | TRBV6-5 | TGTGCCAGCAGTTATGGGGGGTGGACCGGGGAGCTGTTTTTT | CASSYGGWTGELFF
once | 13 | . | TRBJ2-5 | TRBV7-7 | TGTGCTAGCAGCTTATATCCCCAAGAGACCCAGTACTTC | CASSLYPQETQYF
. | 15 | . | TRBJ1-5 | TRBV6-6 | TGTGCCAGCAGTTTACAACAGGGTAGGCATCAGCCCCAGCATTTT | CASSLQQGRHQPQHF
. | 14 | . | TRBJ2-5 | TRBV7-9 | TGTGCCAGCAGCCAGGTGTCTCTACAAGAGACCCAGTACTTC | CASSQVSLQETQYF
. | 15 | TRBD1 | TRBJ1-1 | TRBV18 | TGTGCCAGCTCATCGGGACAGGGGGCAGTCACTGAAGCTTTCTTT | CASSSGQGAVTEAFF
once | 14 | TRBD1 | TRBJ2-5 | TRBV5-1 | TGCGCCAGCAGCTCGCAGGGGGCGGGAGAGACCCAGTACTTC | CASSSQGAGETQYF
. | 17 | . | TRBJ1-1 | TRBV27 | TGTGCCAGCAGTTTATATTCCCGACAAGGGACAAACACTGAAGCTTTCTTT | CASSLYSRQGTNTEAFF
. | 16 | . | TRBJ2-1 | TRBV5-4 | TGTGCCAGCAGCTTGGATGGGACTTACACCTGGGATGAGCAGTTCTTC | CASSLDGTYTWDEQFF
. | 15 | . | TRBJ1-5 | TRBV5-1 | TGCGCCAGCAGCCTGCGGGGGGATAGCAATCAGCCCCAGCATTTT | CASSLRGDSNQPQHF
. | 15 | TRBD1 | TRBJ2-5 | TRBV15 | TGTGCCACCAGCAGATCCGGGACAGGTCTAGAGACCCAGTACTTC | CATSRSGTGLETQYF
. | 16 | . | TRBJ1-1 | TRBV11-1 | TGTGCCAGCAGCATAAGGAGTGGACAGACGAACACTGAAGCTTTCTTT | CASSIRSGQTNTEAFF
once | 14 | TRBD2 | TRBJ2-3 | TRBV10-3 | TGTGCCATCAGGACCGAAGGGAGGGCAGATACGCAGTATTTT | CAIRTEGRADTQYF
. | 13 | . | TRBJ2-7 | TRBV7-2 | TGTGCCAGCAGCTCCGGGATGTCCTACGAGCAGTACTTC | CASSSGMSYEQYF
. | 18 | TRBD1 | TRBJ2-7 | TRBV5-6 | TGTGCCAGCAGCCGAACGGGACAGGGCTCCCTCCTCGGGGGAGAGCAGTACTTC | CASSRTGQGSLLGGEQYF
. | 16 | . | TRBJ1-2 | TRBV18 | TGTGCCAGCTCACCGTATTCCGTCAGGGGAAACGGTGGCTACACCTTC | CASSPYSVRGNGGYTF
. | 19 | TRBD2 | TRBJ2-1 | TRBV27 | TGTGCCAGCAGTTTACAGGGCGGTAGCGGGGGGGCGAGCTACAATGAGCAGTTCTTC | CASSLQGGSGGASYNEQFF
once | 15 | TRBD1 | TRBJ2-7 | TRBV27 | TGTGCCAGCAGTTTTACAGGGGTTGGGTCCTACGAGCAGTACTTC | CASSFTGVGSYEQYF
. | 14 | . | TRBJ2-7 | TRBV5-1 | TGCGCCAGCAGCACCCGGGACGGGGGCTACGAGCAGTACTTC | CASSTRDGGYEQYF
. | 14 | . | TRBJ1-5 | TRBV30 | TGTGCCTGGAGTGTACCCGGGTTTAATCAGCCCCAGCATTTT | CAWSVPGFNQPQHF
. | 15 | TRBD2 | TRBJ2-3 | TRBV9 | TGTGCCAGCAGCGGGACTAGCGGGGGGACAGATACGCAGTATTTT | CASSGTSGGTDTQYF
. | 16 | . | TRBJ2-5 | TRBV21-1 | TGTGCCAGCAGCAAAAGTAGCGGGGGGGCCGGAGAGACCCAGTACTTC | CASSKSSGGAGETQYF
few | 14 | . | TRBJ2-3 | TRBV5-6 | TGTGCCAGCAGCTTACAGGGGAGGCCGGATACGCAGTATTTT | CASSLQGRPDTQYF
. | 14 | . | TRBJ1-5 | TRBV7-9 | TGTGCCAGCAGCTTAGACTCGGGGGTTCAGCCCCAGCATTTT | CASSLDSGVQPQHF
. | 17 | . | TRBJ2-7 | TRBV10-3 | TGTGCCATCAGTGCGTTGGCAGGGCAAGGAGCGATTGACGAGCAGTACTTC | CAISALAGQGAIDEQYF
. | 16 | . | TRBJ1-5 | TRBV28 | TGTGCCAGCAGTCGAGGCGCGGGGGATTACAATCAGCCCCAGCATTTT | CASSRGAGDYNQPQHF
. | 14 | . | TRBJ1-1 | TRBV5-1 | TGCGCCAGCAGCGGCCCAACAGGGAACACTGAAGCTTTCTTT | CASSGPTGNTEAFF
. | 14 | TRBD1 | TRBJ1-2 | TRBV6-1 | TGTGCCAGCAGTGAAATGGGACAGGGGTATGGCTACACCTTC | CASSEMGQGYGYTF
. | 14 | . | TRBJ2-5 | TRBV27 | TGTGCCAGCAGTTCAGTAGACTTTCAAGAGACCCAGTACTTC | CASSSVDFQETQYF
. | 15 | TRBD1 | TRBJ1-1 | TRBV19 | TGTGCCAGTAGTATTACTACAGGGGCGGACACTGAAGCTTTCTTT | CASSITTGADTEAFF
. | 15 | . | TRBJ1-6 | TRBV4-1 | TGCGCCAGCAGCCCCCTAACAGGCCTTAATTCACCCCTCCACTTT | CASSPLTGLNSPLHF
. | 12 | . | TRBJ1-2 | TRBV29-1 | TGCAGCGTCCCCGGGTGGGAGTATGGCTACACCTTC | CSVPGWEYGYTF
. | 14 | . | TRBJ1-5 | TRBV6-5 | TGTGCCAGCAGTTCAAAAGAAGGGGATCAGCCCCAGCATTTT | CASSSKEGDQPQHF
. | 14 | TRBD1 | TRBJ2-7 | TRBV6-5 | TGTGCCAGCAGCGCCTCGGGACAGGGCCTCGAGCAGTACTTC | CASSASGQGLEQYF
. | 16 | . | TRBJ1-1 | TRBV11-2 | TGTGCCAGCAGCTTAATAGCGGGGATTACCAACACTGAAGCTTTCTTT | CASSLIAGITNTEAFF
once | 14 | . | TRBJ2-2 | TRBV4-1 | TGCGCCAGCAGCCAAGATTTAGTCCAGACAGGGCTGTTTTTT | CASSQDLVQTGLFF